These T cell receptor beta chains were read from a single sample in a study of blood T cell repertoires in COVID-19. Generated by immunoSEQ multiplex PCR, the TCRdb table keeps only in-frame clones and is missing some. The repertoire holds a few hundred thousand clones, with roughly 80% as singletons. What was sequenced was peripheral blood. These receptors were obtained from a woman aged 55-70 years with acute or convalescent COVID-19. Each CDR3 is given with its conserved first and last residue. The D gene is left open where the match is weak. Some rows mark clone size as missing; the rest say once, few, many or name a class of expanded clone.

D gene	clone size	J gene	V gene	CDR3 protein	CDR3 DNA
TRBD2	-	TRBJ2-7	TRBV4-3	CASSQGLAGGPPYEQYF	TGCGCCAGCAGCCAAGGACTAGCGGGGGGTCCACCCTACGAGCAGTACTTC
-	-	TRBJ1-1	TRBV10-3	CAISESGLENTEAFF	TGTGCCATCAGTGAGTCGGGGCTGGAGAACACTGAAGCTTTCTTT
-	-	TRBJ2-7	TRBV27	CASSPLGAFSYEQYF	TGTGCCAGCAGTCCCCTGGGGGCCTTCTCCTACGAGCAGTACTTC
TRBD2	-	TRBJ2-1	TRBV2	CASTVTSGGALNEQFF	TGTGCCAGCACCGTCACTAGCGGGGGGGCCCTCAATGAGCAGTTCTTC
-	-	TRBJ1-5	TRBV19	CASSITSGNQPQHF	TGTGCCAGTAGTATTACGTCCGGGAATCAGCCCCAGCATTTT
TRBD2	-	TRBJ2-7	TRBV28	CASSSWKLAGESEQYF	TGTGCCAGCAGTTCATGGAAACTAGCGGGGGAATCCGAGCAGTACTTC
TRBD1	-	TRBJ1-6	TRBV19	CASNRDSNSPLHF	TGTGCCAGTAACCGGGACAGTAATTCACCCCTCCACTTT
-	few	TRBJ1-3	TRBV18	CASSPAQVDRVGNTIYF	TGTGCCAGCTCACCGGCACAGGTCGATAGGGTTGGAAACACCATATATTTT
TRBD1	few	TRBJ1-1	TRBV5-1	CASSLEGAVTEAFF	TGCGCCAGCAGCTTGGAGGGGGCCGTCACTGAAGCTTTCTTT
-	-	TRBJ1-1	TRBV6-2/TRBV6-3	CASSYSAANREAFF	TGTGCCAGCAGTTACTCGGCGGCAAATCGAGAAGCTTTCTTT
-	-	TRBJ2-3	TRBV7-2	CASSLLQYTDTQYF	TGTGCCAGCAGCTTATTACAGTACACAGATACGCAGTATTTT
-	-	TRBJ2-1	TRBV28	CASTLRSYNEQFF	TGTGCCAGCACCCTACGCTCCTACAATGAGCAGTTCTTC
-	-	TRBJ2-3	TRBV5-1	CASSFRPPGGTDTQYF	TGCGCCAGCAGCTTCCGACCGCCCGGGGGCACAGATACGCAGTATTTT
TRBD1	-	TRBJ1-2	TRBV7-2	CASSLATGDYGYTF	TGTGCCAGCAGCTTAGCAACAGGGGACTATGGCTACACCTTC
-	-	TRBJ1-2	TRBV27	CASSFVPANYGYTF	TGTGCCAGCAGTTTCGTTCCAGCTAACTATGGCTACACCTTC
-	-	TRBJ1-2	TRBV19	CASRVGVNYGYTF	TGTGCCAGTAGGGTAGGAGTCAACTATGGCTACACCTTC
TRBD1	-	TRBJ1-2	TRBV7-2	CASSLETGANYGYTF	TGTGCCAGCAGCTTAGAGACAGGGGCTAACTATGGCTACACCTTC
-	few	TRBJ1-2	TRBV9	CASSQNHRDTLYGYTF	TGTGCCAGCAGCCAAAACCACCGGGACACCCTCTATGGCTACACCTTC
-	-	TRBJ2-5	TRBV7-8	CASSLGGAGNQETQYF	TGTGCCAGCAGCTTAGGTGGCGCGGGAAACCAAGAGACCCAGTACTTC
-	-	TRBJ1-3	TRBV5-1	CASSLAGEAGNTIYF	TGCGCCAGCAGCCTCGCAGGGGAAGCTGGAAACACCATATATTTT
-	-	TRBJ1-1	TRBV28	CASSPPDSFTEAFF	TGTGCCAGCAGTCCCCCCGACAGTTTCACTGAAGCTTTCTTT
-	-	TRBJ2-7	TRBV5-1	CASSFDSLSSYEQYF	TGCGCCAGCAGCTTCGACAGCCTCAGCTCCTACGAGCAGTACTTC
TRBD1	-	TRBJ2-5	TRBV19	CASSIDRGPYQETQYF	TGTGCCAGTAGTATCGACAGGGGGCCGTACCAAGAGACCCAGTACTTC
TRBD1	-	TRBJ1-3	TRBV7-9	CASSAGTAPTIYF	TGTGCCAGCAGCGCCGGGACAGCTCCCACCATATATTTT
TRBD1	-	TRBJ2-7	TRBV5-1	CASSRDRSSYEQYF	TGCGCCAGCAGCCGGGACAGAAGCTCCTACGAGCAGTACTTC
-	-	TRBJ2-7	TRBV30	CAWKIGGSYEQYF	TGTGCCTGGAAGATAGGGGGATCCTACGAGCAGTACTTC
-	-	TRBJ1-1	TRBV7-2	CASSIDRNTEAFF	TGTGCCAGCAGCATTGACAGGAACACTGAAGCTTTCTTT
TRBD1	-	TRBJ2-7	TRBV2	CASRDRGSYEQYF	TGTGCCAGCAGGGACAGGGGGTCCTACGAGCAGTACTTC
TRBD1	once	TRBJ1-2	TRBV7-8	CASSSGTGSTGYTF	TGTGCCAGCAGTTCCGGGACAGGGAGTACTGGCTACACCTTC
-	few	TRBJ1-1	TRBV7-2	CATGSPDMNTEAFF	TGTGCCACCGGGTCACCGGACATGAACACTGAAGCTTTCTTT
-	many	TRBJ1-1	TRBV11-2	CASSLEGKGTEAFF	TGTGCCAGCAGCTTAGAAGGCAAGGGGACTGAAGCTTTCTTT
-	-	TRBJ1-1	TRBV11-3	CASSSGGMNTEAFF	TGTGCCAGCAGCTCGGGGGGTATGAACACTGAAGCTTTCTTT
-	-	TRBJ1-5	TRBV6-5	CASSYNLNQPQHF	TGTGCCAGCAGTTACAATCTCAATCAGCCCCAGCATTTT
TRBD1	once	TRBJ1-2	TRBV7-9	CASSVDRGGGYTF	TGTGCCAGCAGCGTCGACAGGGGAGGGGGCTACACCTTC
-	-	TRBJ1-5	TRBV19	CATKQGQANNQPQHF	TGTGCCACCAAACAGGGCCAGGCGAACAATCAGCCCCAGCATTTT
-	few	TRBJ1-1	TRBV3-1/TRBV3-2	CASSQVSRTEAFF	TGTGCCAGCAGCCAAGTTTCCAGGACTGAAGCTTTCTTT
TRBD1	-	TRBJ1-1	TRBV13	CASSLEGAVAFF	TGTGCCAGCAGCTTAGAGGGGGCGGTCGCTTTCTTT
TRBD1	-	TRBJ1-2	TRBV5-1	CASSLASWTGLRGGRGYTF	TGCGCCAGCAGCTTGGCCAGTTGGACAGGCCTGCGGGGCGGCCGGGGCTACACCTTC
-	-	TRBJ1-3	TRBV28	CASSSRVVSGNTIYF	TGTGCCAGCAGCTCCAGGGTGGTTTCTGGAAACACCATATATTTT
-	-	TRBJ1-2	TRBV2	CASGSGFGYTF	TGTGCCAGCGGATCAGGGTTTGGCTACACCTTC
-	-	TRBJ2-1	TRBV30	CAWLPRGRDEQFF	TGTGCCTGGCTCCCGAGGGGGAGGGATGAGCAGTTCTTC
-	-	TRBJ2-7	TRBV7-2	CASSLERGSYEQYF	TGTGCCAGCAGCTTAGAACGGGGCTCCTACGAGCAGTACTTC
-	-	TRBJ1-1	TRBV27	CASSPEQAPNTEAFF	TGTGCCAGCAGTCCAGAACAGGCCCCGAACACTGAAGCTTTCTTT
TRBD2	-	TRBJ2-1	TRBV5-1	CASSKIAGTLLNEQFF	TGCGCCAGCAGTAAGATAGCGGGGACTCTCCTCAATGAGCAGTTCTTC
-	-	TRBJ1-2	TRBV7-9	CASRPRAGGNYGYTF	TGTGCCAGCAGACCACGAGCGGGGGGAAACTATGGCTACACCTTC
-	-	TRBJ1-6	TRBV6-2/TRBV6-3	CASSYLQGPGTLHF	TGTGCCAGCAGTTACCTACAGGGCCCCGGAACCCTCCACTTT
-	-	TRBJ1-5	TRBV4-2	CASSQDRYMPQHF	TGTGCCAGCAGCCAAGATCGATACATGCCCCAGCATTTT
TRBD1	-	TRBJ1-1	TRBV18	CASSPTSLGDSGTEAFF	TGTGCCAGCTCACCGACTTCTTTGGGGGACAGCGGCACTGAAGCTTTCTTT
-	-	TRBJ1-2	TRBV5-4	CASSFPGGGEYGYTF	TGTGCCAGCAGCTTTCCGGGCGGGGGGGAGTATGGCTACACCTTC
TRBD1	once	TRBJ1-6	TRBV27	CASSLLGQRNSPLHF	TGTGCCAGCAGTTTATTGGGACAGCGTAATTCACCCCTCCACTTT
TRBD1	-	TRBJ2-7	TRBV2	CASSDPGQKSSYEQYF	TGTGCCAGCAGTGATCCGGGACAGAAGAGCTCCTACGAGCAGTACTTC
-	-	TRBJ2-3	TRBV7-2	CASSPGSPRDTQYF	TGTGCCAGCAGCCCCGGATCCCCGCGGGATACGCAGTATTTT
TRBD1	-	TRBJ1-6	TRBV15	CATSALRGQDSPLHF	TGTGCCACCAGCGCTCTCAGGGGGCAGGATTCACCCCTCCACTTT
TRBD1	-	TRBJ1-2	TRBV28	CASSTGQGDNGYTF	TGTGCCAGCAGTACCGGACAGGGGGATAACGGCTACACCTTC
-	-	TRBJ2-1	TRBV5-6	CASSLGGKEPYNEQFF	TGTGCCAGCAGCTTAGGGGGTAAGGAGCCCTACAATGAGCAGTTCTTC
TRBD2	-	TRBJ2-3	TRBV3-1/TRBV3-2	CASSEGAGGPNTQYF	TGTGCCAGCAGCGAGGGGGCGGGGGGGCCCAATACGCAGTATTTT
-	-	TRBJ1-6	TRBV3-1/TRBV3-2	CASSQSEGGQSPLHF	TGTGCCAGCAGCCAGTCGGAGGGAGGTCAATCACCCCTCCACTTT
TRBD1	-	TRBJ1-1	TRBV3-1/TRBV3-2	CASSPPGGKTEAFF	TGTGCCAGCAGCCCCCCAGGGGGAAAGACTGAAGCTTTCTTT